This note documents a single T cell receptor (beta chain) sequence. Isolated RNA was reverse transcribed into cDNA used as the sequencing template. The method was immunoSEQ multiplex PCR; TCRdb's version includes in-frame clones alone and lacks a portion of them. Of 35,000 to 50,000 clones in the sample, around nine tenths were seen once. Trimming shortened V by 5 bases and J by 5 bases, and 3 bases separated the two germline ends. The CDR3 spans 11 residues. In germline, CDR1 is SGHTA, CDR2 FQGTGA. The sample originates from a study of CD8+ T cells in alopecia areata. Study-wide background: Patients in the treated group were given tofacitinib by mouth, 5 to 10 mg twice a day.

The sample's treatment: oral pan-JAK inhibitor, 5-10 mg twice daily. The V gene is TRBV7-3, the J gene TRBJ2-2; D call uncertain. This specimen was CD8+ T cells sorted from blood, taken at week 24, from a patient treated with tofacitinib. This receptor was obtained from a human donor with alopecia areata. As DNA, the CDR3 is TGTGCCAGCAGCCTGACCGGGGAGCTGTTTTTT. It yields the protein CASSLTGELFF.